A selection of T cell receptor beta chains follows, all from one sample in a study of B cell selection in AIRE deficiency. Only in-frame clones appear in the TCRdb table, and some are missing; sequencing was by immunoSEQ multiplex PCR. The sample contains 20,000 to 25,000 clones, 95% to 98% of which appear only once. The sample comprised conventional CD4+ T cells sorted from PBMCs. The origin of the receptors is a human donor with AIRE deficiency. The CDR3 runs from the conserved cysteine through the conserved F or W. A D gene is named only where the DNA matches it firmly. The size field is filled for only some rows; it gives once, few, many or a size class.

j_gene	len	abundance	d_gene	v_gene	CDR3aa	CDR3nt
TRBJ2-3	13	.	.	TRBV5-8	CASTTDLTDTQYF	TGTGCCAGTACGACAGATCTCACAGATACGCAGTATTTT
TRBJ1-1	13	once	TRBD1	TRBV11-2	CASSFRGRTEAFF	TGTGCCAGCAGCTTCAGGGGGCGAACTGAAGCTTTCTTT
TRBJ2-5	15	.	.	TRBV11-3	CASSPYNGRGETQYF	TGTGCCAGCAGCCCTTATAACGGAAGGGGAGAGACCCAGTACTTC
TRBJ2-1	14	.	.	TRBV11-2	CASSYQTAYNEQFF	TGTGCCAGCAGCTACCAGACAGCGTACAATGAGCAGTTCTTC
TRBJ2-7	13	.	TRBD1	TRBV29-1	CSVRTGGSYEQYF	TGCAGCGTCCGGACAGGGGGCTCCTACGAGCAGTACTTC
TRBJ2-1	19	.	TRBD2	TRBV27	CASSLVPSGMISSYNEQFF	TGTGCCAGCAGTTTAGTCCCTAGCGGGATGATAAGCTCCTACAATGAGCAGTTCTTC
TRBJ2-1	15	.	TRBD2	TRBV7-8	CASSSLAGRHNEQFF	TGTGCCAGCAGCTCTCTAGCGGGACGACACAATGAGCAGTTCTTC
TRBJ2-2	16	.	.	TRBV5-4	CASSWRTASNTGELFF	TGTGCCAGCAGCTGGCGGACAGCCTCGAACACCGGGGAGCTGTTTTTT
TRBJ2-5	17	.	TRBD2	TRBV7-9	CASKPFTGVAGQETQYF	TGTGCCAGCAAGCCTTTTACGGGGGTAGCGGGACAAGAGACCCAGTACTTC
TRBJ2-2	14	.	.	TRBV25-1	CASSRGTYTGELFF	TGTGCCAGCAGTAGAGGGACGTACACCGGGGAGCTGTTTTTT
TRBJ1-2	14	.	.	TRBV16	CASSPLEGRFGYTF	TGTGCCAGCAGCCCTCTCGAAGGGCGTTTTGGCTACACCTTC
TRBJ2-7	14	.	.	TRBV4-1	CASSPRGSAYEQYF	TGCGCCAGCAGCCCCCGTGGGTCGGCCTACGAGCAGTACTTC
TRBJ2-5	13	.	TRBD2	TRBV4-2	CASSQGTGGTQYF	TGTGCCAGCAGCCAAGGGACGGGGGGGACCCAGTACTTC
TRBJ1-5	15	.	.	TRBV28	CASSLDSLGNQPQHF	TGTGCCAGCAGTTTAGACTCTCTAGGGAATCAGCCCCAGCATTTT
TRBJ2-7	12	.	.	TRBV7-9	CASSSFAYEQYF	TGTGCCAGCAGCTCCTTCGCCTACGAGCAGTACTTC
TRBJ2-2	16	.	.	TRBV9	CASSVTPTVNTGELFF	TGTGCCAGCAGCGTAACCCCGACGGTTAACACCGGGGAGCTGTTTTTT
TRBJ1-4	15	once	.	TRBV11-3	CASSLGAWGNEKLFF	TGTGCCAGCAGCTTGGGTGCTTGGGGGAATGAAAAACTGTTTTTT
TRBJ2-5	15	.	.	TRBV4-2	CASSQEAGFRETQYF	TGTGCCAGCAGCCAAGAGGCAGGGTTCAGAGAGACCCAGTACTTC
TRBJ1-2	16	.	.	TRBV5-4	CASSHAVRQGIYGYTF	TGTGCCAGCAGCCATGCCGTCCGGCAGGGAATCTATGGCTACACCTTC
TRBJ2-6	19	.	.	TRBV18	CASSPQGIGAVSGANVLTF	TGTGCCAGCTCACCACAGGGTATCGGAGCAGTCTCTGGGGCCAACGTCCTGACTTTC
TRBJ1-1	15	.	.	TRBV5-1	CASSLEGTAFFEAFF	TGCGCCAGCAGCTTGGAAGGAACAGCGTTTTTTGAAGCTTTCTTT
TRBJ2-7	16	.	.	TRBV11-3	CASSLDEGAGAYEQYF	TGTGCCAGCAGCTTAGATGAGGGGGCGGGAGCCTACGAGCAGTACTTC
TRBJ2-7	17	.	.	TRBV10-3	CAISESFLDRSSYEQYF	TGTGCCATCAGTGAGTCGTTTCTCGACAGAAGCTCCTACGAGCAGTACTTC
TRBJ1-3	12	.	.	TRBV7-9	CASRGVGNTIYF	TGTGCCAGCAGAGGGGTCGGAAACACCATATATTTT
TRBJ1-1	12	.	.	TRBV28	CASKWFKAEAFF	TGTGCCAGCAAGTGGTTCAAAGCTGAAGCTTTCTTT
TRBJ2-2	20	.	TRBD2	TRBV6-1	CASSDQTPGLVKVNTGELFF	TGTGCCAGTAGTGATCAAACCCCGGGACTAGTCAAGGTTAACACCGGGGAGCTGTTTTTT